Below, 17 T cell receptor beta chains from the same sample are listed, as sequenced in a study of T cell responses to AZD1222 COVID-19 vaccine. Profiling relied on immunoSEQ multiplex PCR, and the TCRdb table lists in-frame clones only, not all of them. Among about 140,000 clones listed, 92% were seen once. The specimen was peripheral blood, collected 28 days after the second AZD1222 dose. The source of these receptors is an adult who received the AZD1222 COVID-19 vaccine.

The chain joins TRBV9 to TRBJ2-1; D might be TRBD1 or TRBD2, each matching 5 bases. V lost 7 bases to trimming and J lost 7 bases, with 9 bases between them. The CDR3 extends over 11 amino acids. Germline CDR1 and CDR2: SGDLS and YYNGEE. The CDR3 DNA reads TGTGCCAGCGGGGGTGGGAATGAGCAGTTCTTC. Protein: CASGGGNEQFF.

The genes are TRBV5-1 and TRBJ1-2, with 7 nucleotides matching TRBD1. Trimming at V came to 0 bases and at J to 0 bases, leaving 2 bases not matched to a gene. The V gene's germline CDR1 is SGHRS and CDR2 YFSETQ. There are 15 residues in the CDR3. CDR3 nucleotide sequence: TGCGCCAGCAGCTTGGACGGGACAGCTAACTATGGCTACACCTTC. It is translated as CASSLDGTANYGYTF.

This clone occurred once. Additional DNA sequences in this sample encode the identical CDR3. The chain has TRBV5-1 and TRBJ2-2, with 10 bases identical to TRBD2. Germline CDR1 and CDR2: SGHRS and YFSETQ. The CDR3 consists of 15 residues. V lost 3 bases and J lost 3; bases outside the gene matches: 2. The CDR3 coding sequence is TGCGCCAGCAGCTCCCTAGCGGGAGACACCGGGGAGCTGTTTTTT. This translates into CASSSLAGDTGELFF. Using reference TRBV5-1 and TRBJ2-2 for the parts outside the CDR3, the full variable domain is KAGVTQTPRYLIKTRGQQVTLSCSPISGHRSVSWYQQTPGQGLQFLFEYFSETQRNKGNFPGRFSGRQFSNSRSEMNVSTLELGDSALYLCASSSLAGDTGELFFGEGSRLTVL.

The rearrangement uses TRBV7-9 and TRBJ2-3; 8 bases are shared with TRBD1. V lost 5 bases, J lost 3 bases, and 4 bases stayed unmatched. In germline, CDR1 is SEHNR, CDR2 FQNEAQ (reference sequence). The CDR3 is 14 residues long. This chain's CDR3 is CASSRTGKTDTQYF. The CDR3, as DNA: TGTGCCAGCAGCCGGACAGGGAAAACAGATACGCAGTATTTT.

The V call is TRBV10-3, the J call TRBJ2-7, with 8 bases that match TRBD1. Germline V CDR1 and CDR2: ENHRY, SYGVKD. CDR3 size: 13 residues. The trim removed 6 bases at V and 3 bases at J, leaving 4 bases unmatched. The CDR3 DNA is TGTGCCATCAGAAAAGGACAGGGCTACGAGCAGTACTTC. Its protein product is CAIRKGQGYEQYF.

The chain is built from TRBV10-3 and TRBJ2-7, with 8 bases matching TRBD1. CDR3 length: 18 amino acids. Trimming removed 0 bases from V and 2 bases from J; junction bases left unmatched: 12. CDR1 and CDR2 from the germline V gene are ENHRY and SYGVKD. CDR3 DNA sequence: TGTGCCATCAGTGAGTCGAATCAGGACAGGGTTGTAGCCTACGAGCAGTACTTC. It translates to CAISESNQDRVVAYEQYF.

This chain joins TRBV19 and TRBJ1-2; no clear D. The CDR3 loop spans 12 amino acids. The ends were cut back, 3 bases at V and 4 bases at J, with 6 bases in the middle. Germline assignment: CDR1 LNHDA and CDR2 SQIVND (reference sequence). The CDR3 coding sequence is TGTGCCAGTAGTATGCAAGGCTATGGCTACACCTTC. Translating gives CASSMQGYGYTF.

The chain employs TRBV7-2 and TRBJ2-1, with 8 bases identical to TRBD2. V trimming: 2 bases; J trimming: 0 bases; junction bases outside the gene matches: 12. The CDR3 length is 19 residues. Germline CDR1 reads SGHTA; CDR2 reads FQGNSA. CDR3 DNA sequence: TGTGCCAGCAGCTTATCGCCGCTAGCGGGCCGGAGCTCCTACAATGAGCAGTTCTTC. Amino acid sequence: CASSLSPLAGRSSYNEQFF.

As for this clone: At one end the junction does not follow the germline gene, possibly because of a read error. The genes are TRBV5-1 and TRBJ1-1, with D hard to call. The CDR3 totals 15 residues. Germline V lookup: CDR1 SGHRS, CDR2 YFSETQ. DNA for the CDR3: TGCGCCAGCAGCTTGACGGGGATACAGAACCCTGAAGCTTTCTTT. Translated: CASSLTGIQNPEAFF. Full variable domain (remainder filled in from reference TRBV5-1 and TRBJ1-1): KAGVTQTPRYLIKTRGQQVTLSCSPISGHRSVSWYQQTPGQGLQFLFEYFSETQRNKGNFPGRFSGRQFSNSRSEMNVSTLELGDSALYLCASSLTGIQNPEAFFGQGTRLTVV.

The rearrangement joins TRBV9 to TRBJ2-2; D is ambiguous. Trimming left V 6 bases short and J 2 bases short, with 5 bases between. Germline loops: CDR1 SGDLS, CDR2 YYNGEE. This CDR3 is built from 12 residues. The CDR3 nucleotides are TGTGCCAGCACCAGAAACACCGGGGAGCTGTTTTTT. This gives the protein CASTRNTGELFF.

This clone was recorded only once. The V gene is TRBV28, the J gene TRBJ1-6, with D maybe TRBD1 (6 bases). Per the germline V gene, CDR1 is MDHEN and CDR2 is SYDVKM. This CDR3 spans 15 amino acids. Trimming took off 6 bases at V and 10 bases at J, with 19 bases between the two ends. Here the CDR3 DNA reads TGTGCCAGCAGCCGCAAGGGGGGGGAAGGGTCACCCCTCCACTTT. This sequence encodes CASSRKGGEGSPLHF.

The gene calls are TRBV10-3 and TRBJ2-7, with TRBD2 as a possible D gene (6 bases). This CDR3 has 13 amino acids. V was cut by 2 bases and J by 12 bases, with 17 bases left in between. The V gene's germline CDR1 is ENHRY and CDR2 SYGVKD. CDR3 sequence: CAISEPARWDWYF. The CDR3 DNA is TGTGCCATCAGTGAGCCGGCCAGATGGGACTGGTACTTC.

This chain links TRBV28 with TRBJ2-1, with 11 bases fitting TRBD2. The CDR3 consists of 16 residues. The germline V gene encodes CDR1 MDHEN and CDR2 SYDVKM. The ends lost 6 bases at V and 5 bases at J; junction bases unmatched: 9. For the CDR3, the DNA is TGTGCCAGCAGCCCCTTAGGGGGACTAGCGGACAATGAGCAGTTCTTC. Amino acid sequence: CASSPLGGLADNEQFF.

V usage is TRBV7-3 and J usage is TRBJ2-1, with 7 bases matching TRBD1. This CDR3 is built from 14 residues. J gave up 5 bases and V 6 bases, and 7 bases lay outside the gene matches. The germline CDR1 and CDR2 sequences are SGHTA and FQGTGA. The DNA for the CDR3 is TGTGCCAGCAGGCAAAGTGACAGGGACAATGAGCAGTTCTTC. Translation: CASRQSDRDNEQFF.

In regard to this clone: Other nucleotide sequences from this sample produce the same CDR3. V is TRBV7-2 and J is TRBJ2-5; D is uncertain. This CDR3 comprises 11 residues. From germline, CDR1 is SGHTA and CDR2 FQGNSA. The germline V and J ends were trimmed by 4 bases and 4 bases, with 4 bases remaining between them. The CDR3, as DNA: TGTGCCAGCAGCTCGGGAGAGACCCAGTACTTC. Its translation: CASSSGETQYF. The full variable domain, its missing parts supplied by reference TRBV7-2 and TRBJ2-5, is GAGVSQSPSNKVTEKGKDVELRCDPISGHTALYWYRQSLGQGLEFLIYFQGNSAPDKSGLPSDRFSAERTGGSVSTLTIQRTQQEDSAVYLCASSSGETQYFGPGTRLLVL.

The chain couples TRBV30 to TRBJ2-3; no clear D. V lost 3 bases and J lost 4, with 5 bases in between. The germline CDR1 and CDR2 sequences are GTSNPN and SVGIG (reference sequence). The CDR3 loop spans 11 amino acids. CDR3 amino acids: CAWSWADTQYF. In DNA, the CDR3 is TGTGCCTGGAGCTGGGCAGATACGCAGTATTTT.

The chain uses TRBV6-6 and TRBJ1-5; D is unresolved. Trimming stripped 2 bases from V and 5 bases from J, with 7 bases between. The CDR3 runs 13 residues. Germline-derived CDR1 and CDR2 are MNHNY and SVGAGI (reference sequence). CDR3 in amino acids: CASSYVVDQPQHF. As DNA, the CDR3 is TGTGCCAGCAGTTACGTGGTAGATCAGCCCCAGCATTTT.